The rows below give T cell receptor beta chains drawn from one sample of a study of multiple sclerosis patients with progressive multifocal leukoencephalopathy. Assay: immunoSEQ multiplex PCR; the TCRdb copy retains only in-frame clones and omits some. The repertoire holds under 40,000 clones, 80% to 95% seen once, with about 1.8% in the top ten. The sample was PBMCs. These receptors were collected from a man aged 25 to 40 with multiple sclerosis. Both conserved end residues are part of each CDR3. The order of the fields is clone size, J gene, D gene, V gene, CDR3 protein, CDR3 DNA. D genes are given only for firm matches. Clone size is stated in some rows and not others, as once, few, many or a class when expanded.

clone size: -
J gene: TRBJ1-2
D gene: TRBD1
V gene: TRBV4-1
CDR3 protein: CASSQEDRVYGYTF
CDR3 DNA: TGCGCCAGCAGCCAAGAAGACAGGGTTTATGGCTACACCTTC

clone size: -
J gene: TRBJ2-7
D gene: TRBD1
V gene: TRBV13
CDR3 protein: CASSIRTGTYEQYF
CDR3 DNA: TGTGCCAGCAGCATAAGGACAGGGACCTACGAGCAGTACTTC

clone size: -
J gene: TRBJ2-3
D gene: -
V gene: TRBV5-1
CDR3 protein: CASSFGGLPDTQYF
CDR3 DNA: TGCGCCAGCAGCTTTGGGGGCCTCCCAGATACGCAGTATTTT

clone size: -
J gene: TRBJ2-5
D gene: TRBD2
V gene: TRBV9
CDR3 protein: CASSYSGSGGETQYF
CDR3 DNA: TGTGCCAGCAGCTATAGCGGGAGCGGAGGAGAGACCCAGTACTTC

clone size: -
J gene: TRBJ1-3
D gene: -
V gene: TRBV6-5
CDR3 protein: CASSYSKGLGNTIYF
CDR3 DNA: TGTGCCAGCAGTTACTCGAAAGGGTTGGGAAACACCATATATTTT

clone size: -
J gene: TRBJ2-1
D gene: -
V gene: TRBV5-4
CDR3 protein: CASSRTYKSSYNEQFF
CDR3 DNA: TGTGCCAGCAGCCGGACGTACAAGAGCTCCTACAATGAGCAGTTCTTC

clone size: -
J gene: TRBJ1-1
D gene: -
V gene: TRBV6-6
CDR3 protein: CTSSYSRAGTEAFF
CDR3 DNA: TGTACCAGCAGTTACTCCCGGGCGGGCACTGAAGCTTTCTTT

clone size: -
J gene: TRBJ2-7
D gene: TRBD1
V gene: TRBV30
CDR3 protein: CAWTAGTGRNEQYF
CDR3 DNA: TGTGCCTGGACCGCCGGGACAGGGCGAAACGAGCAGTACTTC

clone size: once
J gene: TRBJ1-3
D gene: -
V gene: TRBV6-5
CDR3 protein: CASTVGSGNTIYF
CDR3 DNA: TGTGCCAGCACTGTGGGCTCTGGAAACACCATATATTTT

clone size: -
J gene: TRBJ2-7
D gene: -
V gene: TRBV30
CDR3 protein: CAWSGPPLGEQYF
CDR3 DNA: TGTGCCTGGAGTGGGCCGCCACTGGGCGAGCAGTACTTC